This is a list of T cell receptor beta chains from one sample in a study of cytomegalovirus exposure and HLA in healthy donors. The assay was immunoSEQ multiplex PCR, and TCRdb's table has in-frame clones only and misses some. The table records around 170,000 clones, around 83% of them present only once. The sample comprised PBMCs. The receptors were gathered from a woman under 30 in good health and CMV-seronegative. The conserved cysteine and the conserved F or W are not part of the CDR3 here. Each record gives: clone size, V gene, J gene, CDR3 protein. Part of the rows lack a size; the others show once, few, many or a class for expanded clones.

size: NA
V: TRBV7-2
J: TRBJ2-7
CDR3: ASSPGQNYEQY

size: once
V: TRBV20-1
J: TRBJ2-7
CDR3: SAIRYEQY

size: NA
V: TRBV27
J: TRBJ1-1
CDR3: ASSFNGGMNTEAF

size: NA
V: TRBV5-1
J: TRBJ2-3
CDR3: ASSEGQGSTDTQY

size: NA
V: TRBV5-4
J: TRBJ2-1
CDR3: ASSFWASRGYNEQF

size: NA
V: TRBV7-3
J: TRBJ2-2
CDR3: ASSSPGTSGTGELF

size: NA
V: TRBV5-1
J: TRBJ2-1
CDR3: ASTKTPGGAYNEQF

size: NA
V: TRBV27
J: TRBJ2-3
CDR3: ASRPRSPDTQY

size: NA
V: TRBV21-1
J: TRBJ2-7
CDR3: ASSNGLARFYEQY

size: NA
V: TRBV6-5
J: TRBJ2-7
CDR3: ASSYTSSREQY

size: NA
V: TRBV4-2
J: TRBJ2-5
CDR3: ASSQDGSGGHETQY

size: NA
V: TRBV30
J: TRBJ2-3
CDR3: AWSPLSPKGDTQY

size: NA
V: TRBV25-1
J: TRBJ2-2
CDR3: ASSESLAGEGTGELF

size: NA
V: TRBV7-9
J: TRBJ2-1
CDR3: ASSPGQETDEQF

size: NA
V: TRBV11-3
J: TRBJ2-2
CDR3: ASSSSAGGLGGELF

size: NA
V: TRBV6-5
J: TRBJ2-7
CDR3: ASSSLSQGKQY

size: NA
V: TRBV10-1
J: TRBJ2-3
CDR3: ASSELALFTDTQY

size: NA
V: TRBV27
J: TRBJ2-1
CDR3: ASSLGGRQF

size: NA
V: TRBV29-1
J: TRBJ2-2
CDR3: SVERYTGELF

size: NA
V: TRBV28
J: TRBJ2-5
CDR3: ASSSTAGNQETQY

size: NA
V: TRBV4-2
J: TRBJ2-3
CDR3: ASSLRNLRLAGGTDTQY

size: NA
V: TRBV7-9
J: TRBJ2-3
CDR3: SSSQGGTGEL

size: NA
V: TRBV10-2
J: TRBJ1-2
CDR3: ASREDRGYGYT

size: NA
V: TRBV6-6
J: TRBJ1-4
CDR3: ASTSEGKEKLF

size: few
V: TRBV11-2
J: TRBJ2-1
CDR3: ASSSSGGSIYEQF

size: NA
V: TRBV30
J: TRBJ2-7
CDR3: AWGSGSAYEQY

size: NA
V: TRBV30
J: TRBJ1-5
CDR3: AWGQGGNQPQH

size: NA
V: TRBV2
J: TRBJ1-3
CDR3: ASSNKNTIY

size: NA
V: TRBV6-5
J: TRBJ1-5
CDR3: ASSTGTVNQPQH

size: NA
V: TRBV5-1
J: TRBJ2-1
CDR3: ASSLELAGGNEQF

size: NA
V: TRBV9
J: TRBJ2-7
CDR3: ASSVVGSSYEQY

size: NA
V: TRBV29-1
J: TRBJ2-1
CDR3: SGSSGGSYNEQF

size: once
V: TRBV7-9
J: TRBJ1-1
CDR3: ASSLGAGRDTEAF

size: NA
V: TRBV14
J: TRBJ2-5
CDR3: ASSQQLAHGQGGTQY

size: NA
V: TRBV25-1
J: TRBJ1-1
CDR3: ASSDVAEAF

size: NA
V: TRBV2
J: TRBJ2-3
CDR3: ASSDSGTGVDTQY

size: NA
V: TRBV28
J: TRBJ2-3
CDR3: ASRFLSGTTDTQY

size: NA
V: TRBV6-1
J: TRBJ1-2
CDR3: ASRAGQGFNYGYT

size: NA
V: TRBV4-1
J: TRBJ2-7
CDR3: ASSQQGELRYEQY

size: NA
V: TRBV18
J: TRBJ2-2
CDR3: ASSTGQRLSGELF